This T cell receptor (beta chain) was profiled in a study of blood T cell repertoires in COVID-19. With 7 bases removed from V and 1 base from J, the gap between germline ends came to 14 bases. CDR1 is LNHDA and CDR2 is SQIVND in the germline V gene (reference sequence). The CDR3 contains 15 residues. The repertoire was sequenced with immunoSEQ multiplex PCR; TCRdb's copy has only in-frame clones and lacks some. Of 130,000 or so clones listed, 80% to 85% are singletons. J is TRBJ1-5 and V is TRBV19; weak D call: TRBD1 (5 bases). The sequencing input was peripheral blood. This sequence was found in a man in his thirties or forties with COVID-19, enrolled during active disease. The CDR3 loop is CASTPLGASNQPQHF. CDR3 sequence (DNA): TGTGCCAGTACCCCCTTAGGGGCGAGCAATCAGCCCCAGCATTTT.